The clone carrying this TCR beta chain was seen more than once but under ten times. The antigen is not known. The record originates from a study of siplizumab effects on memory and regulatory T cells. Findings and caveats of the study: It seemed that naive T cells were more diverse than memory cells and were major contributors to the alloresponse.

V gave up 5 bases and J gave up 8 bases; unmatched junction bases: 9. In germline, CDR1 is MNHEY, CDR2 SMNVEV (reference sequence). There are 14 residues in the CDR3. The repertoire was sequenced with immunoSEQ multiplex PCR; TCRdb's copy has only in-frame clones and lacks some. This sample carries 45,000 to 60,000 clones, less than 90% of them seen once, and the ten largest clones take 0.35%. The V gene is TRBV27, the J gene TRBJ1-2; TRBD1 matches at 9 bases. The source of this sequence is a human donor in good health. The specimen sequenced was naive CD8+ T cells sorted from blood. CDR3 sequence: CASSIQGAAFGYTF. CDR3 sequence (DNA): TGTGCCAGCAGTATACAGGGGGCGGCTTTCGGCTACACCTTC.